This is a list of T cell receptor beta chains from one sample in a study of blood T cell repertoires in COVID-19. The data were produced by immunoSEQ multiplex PCR, yet TCRdb's version contains in-frame clones alone and is incomplete. The sample has about 230,000 clones, 65% to 90% seen once. Sequencing was carried out using peripheral blood. The receptors originated from a woman aged 45-65 years with acute or convalescent COVID-19. Both conserved end residues are part of each CDR3. A D gene is named only where the DNA matches it firmly. The listing skips clone size in some rows; elsewhere it reads once, few, many or a size class.

TRBV6-5	-	TRBJ1-5	-	CASSSRTGNQPQHF	TGTGCCAGCAGTTCCAGGACGGGGAATCAGCCCCAGCATTTT
TRBV2	TRBD1	TRBJ2-1	-	CASSVRTGGNEQFF	TGTGCCAGCAGTGTGAGGACAGGGGGTAATGAGCAGTTCTTC
TRBV5-4	TRBD2	TRBJ2-1	-	CASSLGAASGVYNEQFF	TGTGCCAGCAGCTTGGGGGCGGCTAGCGGGGTATACAATGAGCAGTTCTTC
TRBV27	TRBD1	TRBJ1-6	few	CASSPTGYNSPLHF	TGTGCCAGCAGCCCGACAGGGTATAATTCACCCCTCCACTTT
TRBV18	-	TRBJ1-1	-	CASSPGGGLMNTEAFF	TGTGCCAGCTCACCTGGCGGGGGCCTCATGAACACTGAAGCTTTCTTT
TRBV28	-	TRBJ1-2	-	CASSLRGRESYGYTF	TGTGCCAGCAGTTTAAGGGGCAGGGAATCCTATGGCTACACCTTC
TRBV4-1	-	TRBJ2-1	-	CASSRFGGASYNEQFF	TGCGCCAGCAGCCGGTTTGGTGGGGCATCCTACAATGAGCAGTTCTTC
TRBV28	-	TRBJ1-1	-	CASSPLAPVEAFF	TGTGCCAGCAGTCCCCTGGCCCCCGTTGAAGCTTTCTTT
TRBV12-3/TRBV12-4	-	TRBJ1-2	-	CASSLGGLGYTF	TGTGCCAGCAGTTTAGGGGGACTGGGCTACACCTTC
TRBV7-2	-	TRBJ2-1	-	CASSPNAGYNEQFF	TGTGCCAGCAGCCCCAATGCGGGATACAATGAGCAGTTCTTC
TRBV7-2	-	TRBJ2-2	-	CASSFTGGDTGELFF	TGTGCCAGCAGCTTTACAGGGGGGGACACCGGGGAGCTGTTTTTT
TRBV18	TRBD1	TRBJ1-2	-	CASSTDRVRGYTF	TGTGCCAGCTCTACGGACAGGGTTCGTGGCTACACCTTC
TRBV10-3	-	TRBJ1-1	-	CAIGRTFYNTEAFF	TGTGCCATCGGAAGGACATTTTACAACACTGAAGCTTTCTTT
TRBV25-1	-	TRBJ1-3	-	CASSWAGSGNTIYF	TGTGCCAGCAGTTGGGCAGGGTCTGGAAACACCATATATTTT
TRBV29-1	TRBD1	TRBJ1-2	-	CSLGTGTGGYTF	TGCAGCTTGGGGACAGGGACTGGGGGCTACACCTTC
TRBV6-1	TRBD1	TRBJ2-5	-	CASSEGTGHGGMGEETQYF	TGTGCCAGCAGTGAAGGGACAGGCCACGGCGGAATGGGGGAAGAGACCCAGTACTTC
TRBV5-4	TRBD1	TRBJ1-1	once	CASSFIDRGDPEAFF	TGTGCCAGCAGCTTCATCGACAGGGGGGACCCTGAAGCTTTCTTT
TRBV7-8	TRBD1	TRBJ1-6	few	CASSNRGTGNNSPLHF	TGTGCCAGCAGTAACCGCGGGACAGGGAATAATTCACCCCTCCACTTT
TRBV7-8	TRBD2	TRBJ2-7	-	CASSLAGVSSYEQYF	TGTGCCAGCAGCCTAGCGGGAGTGAGCTCCTACGAGCAGTACTTC
TRBV7-8	TRBD2	TRBJ2-3	-	CASTERDLSTDTQYF	TGTGCCAGCACCGAGCGGGATCTCAGCACAGATACGCAGTATTTT
TRBV27	TRBD1	TRBJ1-1	-	CASSVRQGRTEAFF	TGTGCCAGCAGTGTGAGACAGGGAAGGACTGAAGCTTTCTTT
TRBV6-1	-	TRBJ1-2	-	CASSETVVYGYTF	TGTGCCAGCAGTGAAACGGTTGTCTATGGCTACACCTTC
TRBV3-1/TRBV3-2	-	TRBJ2-1	-	CASSSYDEQFF	TGTGCCAGCAGCTCTTATGATGAGCAGTTCTTC
TRBV29-1	-	TRBJ1-2	-	CSVVSPSQNYGYTF	TGCAGCGTTGTTTCCCCGTCCCAGAACTATGGCTACACCTTC
TRBV19	TRBD1	TRBJ1-5	-	CASSIRGQVNNQPQHF	TGTGCCAGTAGTATACGGGGACAGGTTAACAATCAGCCCCAGCATTTT
TRBV7-9	TRBD1	TRBJ1-4	-	CASSFTGVGGKLFF	TGTGCCAGCAGCTTTACAGGGGTAGGGGGAAAACTGTTTTTT
TRBV6-6	TRBD2	TRBJ2-5	-	CASTPAGQETQYF	TGTGCCAGCACCCCAGCGGGACAAGAGACCCAGTACTTC
TRBV4-1	TRBD2	TRBJ2-1	-	CASSQDRAGGSYNEQFF	TGCGCCAGCAGCCAAGATCGGGCGGGGGGCTCCTACAATGAGCAGTTCTTC
TRBV29-1	-	TRBJ2-7	many	CSGYGGDGEQYF	TGCAGTGGTTACGGAGGGGACGGCGAGCAGTACTTC
TRBV6-5	-	TRBJ2-1	-	CASTAGSLNEQFF	TGTGCCAGCACGGCGGGCTCCCTCAATGAGCAGTTCTTC
TRBV3-1/TRBV3-2	-	TRBJ2-1	-	CASSFPGTYNEQFF	TGTGCCAGCAGCTTCCCCGGGACCTACAATGAGCAGTTCTTC
TRBV6-5	-	TRBJ2-3	few	CATGYLGDTQYF	TGTGCCACCGGATACCTCGGGGATACGCAGTATTTT
TRBV28	-	TRBJ1-2	-	CASSSYRAETVGYTF	TGTGCCAGCAGTTCTTACAGGGCAGAGACGGTAGGCTACACCTTC
TRBV25-1	TRBD1	TRBJ1-5	-	CASRETGEAQPQHF	TGTGCCAGCAGGGAAACAGGGGAAGCTCAGCCCCAGCATTTT
TRBV7-9	-	TRBJ2-2	-	CASSFVAFVERPNTGELFF	TGTGCCAGCAGCTTCGTCGCCTTCGTGGAGCGACCGAACACCGGGGAGCTGTTTTTT
TRBV11-2	TRBD1	TRBJ1-5	-	CASSPPDRGYLNQPQHF	TGTGCCAGCAGCCCCCCCGACAGGGGATACCTCAATCAGCCCCAGCATTTT
TRBV11-2	-	TRBJ1-3	few	CASSLEAREWNTIYF	TGTGCCAGCAGCTTAGAGGCGAGGGAATGGAACACCATATATTTT
TRBV7-9	-	TRBJ1-2	once	CASRPIRGYGYTF	TGTGCCAGCAGACCCATTCGGGGCTATGGCTACACCTTC
TRBV30	TRBD1	TRBJ2-7	-	CAWAQGVAEQYF	TGTGCCTGGGCACAGGGGGTCGCCGAGCAGTACTTC
TRBV7-9	-	TRBJ2-7	-	CASSYGIYEQYF	TGTGCCAGCAGCTACGGGATCTACGAGCAGTACTTC
TRBV24-1	-	TRBJ1-4	-	CATSDFPGGLFF	TGTGCCACCAGTGATTTCCCCGGAGGACTGTTTTTT
TRBV24-1	TRBD1	TRBJ1-6	once	CATGNRQGYSPLHF	TGTGCCACCGGGAACAGACAGGGCTATTCACCCCTCCACTTT
TRBV5-4	TRBD2	TRBJ2-1	-	CASSLPTSGGVGEQFF	TGTGCCAGCAGCTTGCCGACTAGCGGGGGGGTTGGTGAGCAGTTCTTC
TRBV7-2	TRBD1	TRBJ1-5	-	CASSWDRGSNQPQHF	TGTGCCAGCAGCTGGGACAGGGGGAGCAATCAGCCCCAGCATTTT